This T cell receptor (beta chain) appears in the sequencing data of a study of T cell repertoires in ileal Crohn's disease. CDR1 LNHNV and CDR2 YYDKDF come from the germline V gene (reference sequence). The V and J ends lost 2 bases and 0 bases respectively, with 20 bases between them. This CDR3 contains 19 residues. Time point defined: neoterminal ileum biopsy at postoperative endoscopy, about 6 months after surgery. Profiled with immunoSEQ multiplex PCR; TCRdb holds only in-frame clones, not every one. Of some 60,000 clones listed, 70% to 90% are singletons. This TCR was sampled from an adult with Crohn's disease. The J gene is TRBJ2-1, the V gene TRBV15; weak D call: TRBD1 (6 bases). Sample: ileal tissue. The CDR3 region is CATSRSSPRTALSYNEQFF. CDR3 DNA: TGTGCCACCAGCAGATCCTCGCCCCGGACAGCGCTCTCCTACAATGAGCAGTTCTTC.